The 26 T cell receptor beta chains presented below share a single source sample, sequenced in a study of T-cell reconstitution after alpha-beta-depleted transplantation in children. Unique molecular identifiers were used in preparing the TCRbeta library. TCRdb analysed the PCR reads with MiXCR anew, one entry per CDR3 protein. The sample lists 200,000 to 250,000 distinct CDR3 sequences, roughly a tenth seen once, with over 5% in the top ten. Source: PBMCs from the stem cell graft donor, taken from the stem cell graft. The receptors come from a human donor who donated a stem cell graft to a child with acute lymphoblastic leukemia.

Many counts were recorded for this clonotype. The rearrangement links TRBV25-1 to TRBJ1-6; 11 positions match TRBD1. CDR1 is MGHDK, CDR2 SYGVNS, per germline. Losses at the gene ends were 5 bases for V and 10 bases for J; bases not matched to a gene: 7. The CDR3 runs to 15 residues. The CDR3 DNA reads TGTGCCAGCAGTTCTGGGACAGGGGGTTTATCACCCCTCCACTTT. Its translation is CASSSGTGGLSPLHF.

This clonotype was seen a handful of times. The V gene is TRBV20-1, the J gene TRBJ2-7; 7 bases match TRBD2. CDR3 length: 15 residues. V trimming: 4 bases; J trimming: 4 bases; junction bases outside the gene matches: 13. CDR1 is DFQATT, CDR2 SNEGSKA, per germline (reference sequence). The CDR3 coding sequence is TGCAGTGCTACCTCCTCGTTGAGCGGGAAATACGAGCAGTACTTC. Translated: CSATSSLSGKYEQYF.

This clonotype was seen ten or more times. V usage is TRBV27 and J usage is TRBJ2-1; 9 nucleotides match TRBD2. With 6 bases clipped from V and 5 bases from J, the junction kept 20 bases outside the gene matches. The length of the CDR3 is 19 residues. The germline V gene has CDR1 MNHEY and CDR2 SMNVEV (reference sequence). Here the CDR3 reads CASSPLVAGTAGGDNEQFF. CDR3 coding DNA: TGTGCCAGCAGCCCCCTTGTGGCTGGGACAGCGGGGGGAGACAATGAGCAGTTCTTC.

This clonotype showed up many times. The chain carries TRBV5-1 and TRBJ2-2; 12 nucleotides line up with TRBD2. V dropped 3 bases and J dropped 5; count of bases not matched to a gene: 8. The CDR3 totals 17 residues. Germline CDR1 reads SGHRS; CDR2 reads YFSETQ. CDR3 DNA sequence: TGCGCCAGCAGCTCCTCTAGCGGGGGGGCCGGAACCGGGGAGCTGTTTTTT. The encoded protein is CASSSSSGGAGTGELFF.

V and J are TRBV6-5 and TRBJ2-2, with 8 nucleotides matching TRBD1. CDR1 and CDR2 (germline): MNHEY, SVGAGI. V trimming: 4 bases; J trimming: 4 bases; junction bases outside the gene matches: 5. This CDR3 spans 15 amino acids. The CDR3 loop reads CASSSPGGVTGELFF. CDR3 nucleotides: TGTGCCAGCAGTTCTCCAGGGGGCGTCACCGGGGAGCTGTTTTTT.

This clonotype has at least ten counts. The chain uses TRBV4-2 and TRBJ2-2; 8 bases match TRBD1. There are 15 residues in the CDR3. The J segment lost 6 bases and the V segment lost 1 base, leaving 4 bases of the junction unmatched. Germline-derived CDR1 and CDR2 are LGHNA and YNFKEQ. The CDR3 sequence: CASSQGTGKAGELFF. For the CDR3, the DNA is TGTGCCAGCAGCCAAGGGACAGGGAAAGCCGGGGAGCTGTTTTTT.

This rearrangement joins TRBV5-5 to TRBJ2-3; D uncertain. The germline V and J ends were trimmed by 4 bases and 5 bases, with 17 bases remaining between them. Germline CDR1 SGHKS, CDR2 YYEKEE (reference sequence). This CDR3 region has 15 residues. In DNA, the CDR3 is TGTGCCAGCAGCGCCTACGAGGCCTATGGAGATACGCAGTATTTT. It specifies CASSAYEAYGDTQYF.

This clonotype came up a few times. The chain uses TRBV12-3 or TRBV12-4 and TRBJ1-1, with D hard to call. V was clipped by 5 bases and J by 1 base, with 8 bases between them. This CDR3 is built from 13 residues. CDR3 coding DNA: TGTGCCAGCAGTGCTCGAGCGAACACTGAAGCTTTCTTT. This codes for CASSARANTEAFF.

This clonotype occurred a few times. V usage is TRBV12-3 or TRBV12-4 and J usage is TRBJ1-5; D perhaps matches TRBD1 (6 bases). The V end lost 5 bases, the J end lost 4 bases, and 21 bases lay between the germline ends. The CDR3 contains 17 residues. The CDR3 nucleotides are TGTGCCAGCAGTCCCGGGTCCGGAAGGGGGTGGAATCAGCCCCAGCATTTT. It is translated as CASSPGSGRGWNQPQHF.

This clonotype has at least ten counts. This rearrangement joins TRBV7-9 to TRBJ2-1; D is undetermined. Germline-derived CDR1 and CDR2 are SEHNR and FQNEAQ (reference sequence). CDR3 length: 16 residues. Trimming pared 5 bases from V and 5 bases from J, leaving 19 bases between. Written as DNA, the CDR3 is TGTGCCAGCAGCCTAGAAGGACGTTGGCTCAACAATGAGCAGTTCTTC. This sequence encodes CASSLEGRWLNNEQFF.

This clonotype has at least ten counts. The chain combines TRBV5-5 with TRBJ2-2, with a weak D call TRBD1 (5 bases). Germline V gene sequence: CDR1 SGHKS, CDR2 YYEKEE (reference sequence). Trimming removed 0 bases at V and 7 bases at J, with 13 bases between. The CDR3 covers 15 residues. The CDR3 bases are TGTGCCAGCAGCTTGGATTTACAGGTGGTCGGGGAGCTGTTTTTT. It codes for CASSLDLQVVGELFF.

This clonotype was picked up a small number of times. The chain has TRBV6-5 and TRBJ2-1; tentative D call: TRBD1 (7 bases). Germline V gene sequence: CDR1 MNHEY, CDR2 SVGAGI. This CDR3 comprises 16 residues. Trimming left V 0 bases short and J 8 bases short, with 17 bases between. The CDR3 DNA sequence: TGTGCCAGCAGTTACTCCCCGGGGTCAGGGGGGCATGAGCAGTTCTTC. Translation gives CASSYSPGSGGHEQFF.

This clonotype was counted at least ten times. The J gene is TRBJ2-2, the V gene TRBV20-1; D is uncertain. The CDR3 is 15 amino acids. V was trimmed by 0 bases and J by 2 bases, leaving 10 bases between them. Germline V lookup: CDR1 DFQATT, CDR2 SNEGSKA (reference sequence). CDR3 in DNA: TGCAGTGCTAGAGATTCGAGGCAAAACACCGGGGAGCTGTTTTTT. Protein sequence: CSARDSRQNTGELFF.

This clonotype has just a few counts. The V call is TRBV10-2, the J call TRBJ2-7; maybe TRBD2 (5 bases). Germline assignment: CDR1 WSHSY and CDR2 SAAADI. Trimming took off 2 bases at V and 0 bases at J, with 8 bases between the two ends. This CDR3 spans 14 amino acids. CDR3 DNA: TGCGCCAGCAGTGAGAGAGCGGACTCCTACGAGCAGTACTTC. Amino acid sequence: CASSERADSYEQYF.

This clonotype has ten or more counts. The CDR3 is CASSVSPPYEQYF. The CDR3 DNA is TGCGCCAGCAGTGTCTCCCCTCCCTACGAGCAGTACTTC. The chain couples TRBV10-2 to TRBJ2-7; D is uncertain. This CDR3 has 13 amino acids. The V end was cut by 4 bases, the J end by 2 bases, with 9 bases between. Germline CDR1 reads WSHSY; CDR2 reads SAAADI.

The chain recombines TRBV11-2 with TRBJ2-4; the match to TRBD1 covers 8 bases. Germline values: CDR1 SGHAT, CDR2 FQNNGV. The CDR3 spans 15 residues. Trimming removed 8 bases from V and 8 bases from J; junction bases left unmatched: 14. The CDR3 bases are TGTGCCAGCGGTATCCCCGGGACAGGCACGGACATTCAGTACTTC. It yields the protein CASGIPGTGTDIQYF.

This chain links TRBV18 with TRBJ1-4; 10 nucleotides line up with TRBD1. The CDR3 length is 18 residues. Trimming removed 0 bases from V and 10 bases from J; junction bases left unmatched: 14. Germline values: CDR1 KGHSH, CDR2 LQKENI. CDR3: CASSPPFVTGGQRGKLFF. The CDR3 DNA reads TGTGCCAGCTCACCACCCTTCGTGACAGGGGGCCAACGAGGAAAACTGTTTTTT.

The J gene is TRBJ2-7, the V gene TRBV20-1; D possibly matches TRBD1 or TRBD2 (5 bases each). Germline V gene sequence: CDR1 DFQATT, CDR2 SNEGSKA (reference sequence). The CDR3 has 13 residues. Trimming removed 6 bases from V and 3 bases from J, with 15 bases in between. The CDR3 DNA sequence: TGCAGTGCCAGTACGGGGCCCTACTACGAGCAGTACTTC. Translating gives CSASTGPYYEQYF.

The chain has TRBV7-6 and TRBJ2-2, with D unresolved. Germline CDR1 SGHVS, CDR2 FNYEAQ. Trimming removed 3 bases at V and 8 bases at J, with 7 bases between. CDR3 length equals 12 residues. CDR3: CASSFIGGELFF. DNA of the CDR3: TGTGCCAGCAGCTTTATCGGGGGGGAGCTGTTTTTT. Using reference TRBV7-6 and TRBJ2-2 for the parts outside the CDR3, the full variable domain is GAGVSQSPRYKVTKRGQDVALRCDPISGHVSLYWYRQALGQGPEFLTYFNYEAQQDKSGLPNDRFSAERPEGSISTLTIQRTEQRDSAMYRCASSFIGGELFFGEGSRLTVL.

The chain carries TRBV20-1 and TRBJ1-1, with unresolved D. V was clipped by 6 bases and J by 5 bases, with 16 bases between them. The CDR3 loop spans 13 amino acids. Germline CDR1 DFQATT, CDR2 SNEGSKA (reference sequence). The CDR3 bases are TGCAGTGCGGAGATGGAGGGCACGACTGAAGCTTTCTTT. It specifies CSAEMEGTTEAFF.

In this sample, this clonotype turned up a few times. The J gene is TRBJ1-5, the V gene TRBV12-3 or TRBV12-4; weak D call: TRBD1 (5 bases). V lost 4 bases to trimming and J lost 2 bases, with 18 bases between them. The CDR3 consists of 17 residues. This CDR3 is CASSWLAGKYGNQPQHF. DNA for the CDR3: TGTGCCAGCAGTTGGTTGGCAGGGAAATATGGCAATCAGCCCCAGCATTTT.

The rearrangement joins TRBV3-1 to TRBJ1-4; D gene unclear. The V gene's germline CDR1 is LGHDT and CDR2 YNNKEL (reference sequence). This CDR3 contains 15 residues. Trimming removed 3 bases from V and 0 bases from J, with 8 bases in between. The CDR3: CASSHYSATNEKLFF. CDR3 DNA sequence: TGTGCCAGCAGCCACTACAGTGCAACTAATGAAAAACTGTTTTTT.

The genes are TRBV12-3 or TRBV12-4 and TRBJ2-2; TRBD1 aligns across 10 bases. V was clipped by 6 bases and J by 6 bases; unmatched bases: 4. The CDR3 consists of 14 residues. The DNA of the CDR3 is TGTGCCAGCAGCCCTGGACAGGGGGCCGGGGAGCTGTTTTTT. This sequence encodes CASSPGQGAGELFF.

This clonotype showed up many times. The V gene is TRBV10-3, the J gene TRBJ2-7, with D possibly matching TRBD1 (5 bases). The CDR3 is 17 amino acids. Germline V lookup: CDR1 ENHRY, CDR2 SYGVKD. Trimming removed 0 bases from V and 4 bases from J, with 19 bases in between. The CDR3 nucleotides read TGTGCCATCAGTGAGTCGAAGGGGTACCAGGGATCGTACGAGCAGTACTTC. Its translation: CAISESKGYQGSYEQYF.

This clonotype showed up many times. V usage is TRBV7-2 and J usage is TRBJ2-2, with 12 bases matching TRBD2. Trimming at V came to 5 bases and at J to 7 bases, leaving 5 bases not matched to a gene. CDR1 and CDR2 (germline): SGHTA, FQGNSA. The CDR3 has 15 amino acids. CDR3 in amino acids: CASSPSGGAFGELFF. DNA of the CDR3: TGTGCCAGCAGCCCTAGCGGGGGGGCGTTCGGGGAGCTGTTTTTT.

This clonotype was detected ten times or more. The chain links TRBV5-1 to TRBJ2-2, with D hard to call. V shed 5 bases and J shed 2 bases, with 16 bases lying between them. Germline V gene sequence: CDR1 SGHRS, CDR2 YFSETQ. The CDR3 runs 16 residues. CDR3 loop: CASRAGSLINTGELFF. In nucleotides, the CDR3 is TGCGCCAGCAGGGCCGGCAGCCTTATCAACACCGGGGAGCTGTTTTTT.